The clone carrying this TCR beta chain was seen at least ten times. The antigen is not known. The study amplified the TCR beta CDR3 region from genomic DNA. This amplification was carried out by two rounds of multiplex PCR. Primers specific to each TRBV and TRBJ gene drove first-round PCR. TCRdb independently ran MiXCR on the multiplex PCR reads; one entry per CDR3 protein. The table records 15,000 to 20,000 distinct CDR3 sequences, 45% to 55% of them present only once. V was clipped by 3 bases and J by 4 bases, with 7 bases between them. Germline V gives CDR1 SNHLY, CDR2 FYNNEI. CDR3 length: 13 amino acids. The entry originates in a study of prognosis after radiotherapy for stage I lung cancer. Whole-study results and caveats: There were reportedly differences in TRBV and TRBJ gene usage between patients with and without metastases.

The receptor was derived from a donor over 45 with non-small cell lung cancer. Sequencing was performed on PBMCs, taken before or after stereotactic body radiation therapy (not recorded which). The rearrangement links TRBV2 to TRBJ1-5; no reliable D call. The CDR3 region is CASSEDLNQPQHF. In DNA, the CDR3 is TGTGCCAGCAGTGAGGACCTTAATCAGCCCCAGCATTTT.